What follows are 8 T cell receptor beta chains derived from one specimen sequenced in a study of blood T cell repertoires in COVID-19. Profiled with immunoSEQ multiplex PCR; TCRdb holds only in-frame clones, not every one. The sample yields approximately 440,000 clones, 90% seen once. Sequenced: PBMCs or T cells enriched from blood (not recorded which). These receptors came from a man aged 18 to 30 who had recovered from COVID-19.

The chain is built from TRBV5-8 and TRBJ2-5, with D possibly matching TRBD2 (7 bases). The CDR3 consists of 17 residues. Germline-derived CDR1 and CDR2 are SGHTS and YDEGEE. Trimming took 3 bases from V and 7 from J, leaving 25 bases between them. The CDR3 protein is CASSSYRLHGGRGTQYF. The CDR3 region has the DNA TGTGCCAGCAGCTCCTACAGACTTCACGGGGGGCGTGGGACCCAGTACTTC.

V usage is TRBV18 and J usage is TRBJ2-1; 7 positions match TRBD2. The CDR3 has 15 residues. The trim removed 2 bases at V and 4 bases at J, leaving 5 bases unmatched. Germline V gene data show CDR1 as KGHSH and CDR2 as LQKENI. The DNA for the CDR3 is TGTGCCAGCTCACCATTGGCTAGCGGTTACAATGAGCAGTTCTTC. Translated, it gives CASSPLASGYNEQFF.

This sequence joins TRBV28 and TRBJ2-7, with 10 bases aligning to TRBD2. Looked up from germline, CDR1 is MDHEN and CDR2 is SYDVKM. CDR3 length equals 16 residues. V was pared by 6 bases and J by 4 bases, with 12 bases of the junction left unmatched. The CDR3 nucleotides read TGTGCCAGCAGACCTAGAGGGACTAGCGCAGCTTACGAGCAGTACTTC. Translation gives CASRPRGTSAAYEQYF.

The V and J genes are TRBV19 and TRBJ1-5; D remains ambiguous. Germline CDR1 reads LNHDA; CDR2 reads SQIVND (reference sequence). The length of the CDR3 is 15 residues. Trimming pared 4 bases from V and 5 bases from J, leaving 15 bases between. DNA of the CDR3: TGTGCCAGTAGTACTGGGTTACTATCGTATCAGCCCCAGCATTTT. The encoded protein is CASSTGLLSYQPQHF.

The chain uses TRBV30 and TRBJ2-2; D unclear. CDR1 GTSNPN and CDR2 SVGIG come from the germline V gene (reference sequence). Between the trimmed V and J ends, which lost 0 bases and 4 bases, there was a span of 6 bases. This CDR3 spans 13 amino acids. The CDR3 protein is CAWSVGSTGELFF. In DNA form, the CDR3 reads TGTGCCTGGAGTGTCGGGTCCACCGGGGAGCTGTTTTTT.

This rearrangement joins TRBV7-6 to TRBJ1-3; the D gene is possibly TRBD1 (6 bases). The ends were cut back, 5 bases at V and 3 bases at J, with 14 bases in the middle. Germline-derived CDR1 and CDR2 are SGHVS and FNYEAQ. The CDR3 is 15 amino acids. DNA for the CDR3: TGTGCCAGCAGCCCAGGGGTTTTTGGTGGAAACACCATATATTTT. Amino acid sequence: CASSPGVFGGNTIYF.

The genes are TRBV2 and TRBJ1-6; 7 nucleotides agree with TRBD1. The CDR3 is 14 residues long. Germline values: CDR1 SNHLY, CDR2 FYNNEI. The trim removed 6 bases at V and 9 bases at J, leaving 8 bases unmatched. DNA for the CDR3: TGTGCCAGCAGCCGGGACAGCAAGAGTTCACCCCTCCACTTT. It specifies CASSRDSKSSPLHF.

The chain couples TRBV6-4 to TRBJ2-1; TRBD1 is a possible D gene (5 bases). The CDR3 has 18 amino acids. V gave up 0 bases and J gave up 0 bases, with 15 bases separating them. Germline assignment: CDR1 MRHNA and CDR2 SNTAGT. CDR3 region: CASSDSQTVTNSYNEQFF. The CDR3 DNA reads as TGTGCCAGCAGTGACTCTCAGACAGTAACGAACTCCTACAATGAGCAGTTCTTC.